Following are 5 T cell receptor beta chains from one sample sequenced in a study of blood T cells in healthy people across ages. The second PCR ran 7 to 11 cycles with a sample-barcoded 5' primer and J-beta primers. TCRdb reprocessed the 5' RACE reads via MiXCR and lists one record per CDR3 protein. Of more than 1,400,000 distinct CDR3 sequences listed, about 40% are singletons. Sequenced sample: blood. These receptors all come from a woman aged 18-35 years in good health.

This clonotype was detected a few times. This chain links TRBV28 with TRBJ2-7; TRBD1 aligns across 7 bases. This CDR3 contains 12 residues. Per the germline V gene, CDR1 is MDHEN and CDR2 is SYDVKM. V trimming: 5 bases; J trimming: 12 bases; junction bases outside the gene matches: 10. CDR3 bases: TGTGCCAGCAGTGGACAGGCCCCTAGCACGTACTTC. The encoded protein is CASSGQAPSTYF.

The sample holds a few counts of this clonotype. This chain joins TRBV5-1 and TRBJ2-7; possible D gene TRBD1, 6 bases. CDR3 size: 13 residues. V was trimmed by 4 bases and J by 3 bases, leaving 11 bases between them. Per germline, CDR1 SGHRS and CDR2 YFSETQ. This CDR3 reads CASSKDSYYEQYF. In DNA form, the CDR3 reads TGCGCCAGCAGCAAGGACAGTTACTACGAGCAGTACTTC. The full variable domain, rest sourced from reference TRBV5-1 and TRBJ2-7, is KAGVTQTPRYLIKTRGQQVTLSCSPISGHRSVSWYQQTPGQGLQFLFEYFSETQRNKGNFPGRFSGRQFSNSRSEMNVSTLELGDSALYLCASSKDSYYEQYFGPGTRLTVT.

The CDR3 protein is CASSQAGGPGQFF. The CDR3 DNA reads TGCGCCAGCAGCCAAGCTGGGGGGCCGGGGCAGTTCTTC. The V gene is TRBV4-1, the J gene TRBJ2-1; D may correspond to TRBD1 or TRBD2 (6 bases each). Trimming stripped 1 base from V and 12 bases from J, with 13 bases between. This CDR3 is 13 amino acids long. Per the germline V gene, CDR1 is MGHRA and CDR2 is YSYEKL.

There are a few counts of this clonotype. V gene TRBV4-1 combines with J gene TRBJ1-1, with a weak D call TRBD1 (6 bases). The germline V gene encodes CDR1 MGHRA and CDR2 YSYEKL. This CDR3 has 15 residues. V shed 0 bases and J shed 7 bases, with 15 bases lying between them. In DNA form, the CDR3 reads TGCGCCAGCAGCCAAGATACTAATCGGGGGCTTGAAGCTTTCTTT. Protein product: CASSQDTNRGLEAFF.

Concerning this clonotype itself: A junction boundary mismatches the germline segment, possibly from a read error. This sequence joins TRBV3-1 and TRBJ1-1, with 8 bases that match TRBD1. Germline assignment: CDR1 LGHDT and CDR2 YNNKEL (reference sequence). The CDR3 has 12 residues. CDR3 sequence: CTSSGTGQKAFF. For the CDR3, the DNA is TGTACCAGCAGCGGGACAGGACAGAAAGCTTTCTTT.